The sequence of this TCR beta chain was determined in a study of technical replicates of blood from a handful of donors (dated 2017 in TCRdb). Including the terminal cysteine and phenylalanine, the CDR3 comprises 18 residues. Of all the DNA, just the CDR3 is kept, 54 bases in frame from base 1. As encoded in the germline V gene, CDR1 is KGHSH while CDR2 is LQKENI. Unmatched junction bases come to 9, with V trimmed by 0 bases and J by 1 base. Library preparation used the immunoSEQ multiplex PCR assay. Drawn from immuneACCESS, this table holds only the in-frame rearrangements with V and J called that TCRdb kept. Clones are partly lost; checked studies trace under half to an unresolved V gene and leave the rest unexplained. The sample contains approximately 68,000 clones, under 98% of them found a single time. The ten largest clones represent 0.25% to 0.3% of the sample. Details on this clone: Its antigen has not been determined. No base quality information exists; no much larger clone differs at one position.

The rearranged segments are TRBV18 and TRBJ2-3; TRBD1 fits 8 bases in the junction. Sequenced: T cells isolated from PBMCs. The sequence derives from a human donor in good health. The CDR3 sequence is CASSPPGRGRARTDTQYF. The nucleotide sequence reads TGTGCCAGCTCACCACCGGGCAGGGGGCGTGCGCGCACAGATACGCAGTATTTT.